This TCR beta chain originates from a study of Graves' ophthalmopathy and Graves' hyperthyroidism. Amplification of the TCR beta CDR3 regions used RNA transcripts (as template). HTBI-primed first-round RT-PCR preceded second-round multiplex PCR. TCRdb re-called the multiplex PCR reads through MiXCR, storing one row per CDR3 protein. The data contain around 400,000 distinct CDR3 sequences, 21% of them seen just once; the ten biggest clones take up around 3%. The table lists this clonotype with many counts. The antigen remains undetermined. General observations from the study: The majority of expanded thyroid clonotypes above 0.001 frequency also occurred in blood.

The CDR3 length is 16 residues. CDR1 KGHSH and CDR2 LQKENI come from the germline V gene. V was clipped by 4 bases and J by 10 bases, with 20 bases between them. Material for sequencing was peripheral blood. The origin of this receptor is a woman under 30 with stable Graves' hyperthyroidism. The V call is TRBV18, the J call TRBJ1-6, with a possible D match to TRBD1 (6 bases). The CDR3 loop is CASSRRTANTPSPLHF. The CDR3 DNA reads TGTGCCAGCTCACGGCGGACAGCTAACACCCCCTCACCCCTCCACTTT.